This TCR beta chain was captured by sequencing in a study of shared clonotypes between healthy human individuals. The CDR3 runs 13 residues. Germline V gives CDR1 MNHEY, CDR2 SMNVEV (reference sequence). With 6 bases removed from V and 3 bases from J, the gap between germline ends came to 9 bases. The sample holds one count of this clone. Amplification in unsorted PBMC replicate PCRs started from around 330 ng DNA, which equals about 30,000 T cell genomes. Sequencing used immunoSEQ multiplex PCR; TCRdb keeps in-frame clones, though not all of them. This table holds about 490,000 clones, 76% found once.

This sequence originates from a woman between 40 and 50 years old in good health. Some clones in this sample may be carry-over from other donors' samples. The sequenced sample consisted of PBMCs. The V call is TRBV27, the J call TRBJ1-3; no firm D call. The CDR3 loop reads CASRVLGGNTIYF. CDR3 nucleotide sequence: TGTGCCAGCAGGGTACTCGGTGGAAACACCATATATTTT.